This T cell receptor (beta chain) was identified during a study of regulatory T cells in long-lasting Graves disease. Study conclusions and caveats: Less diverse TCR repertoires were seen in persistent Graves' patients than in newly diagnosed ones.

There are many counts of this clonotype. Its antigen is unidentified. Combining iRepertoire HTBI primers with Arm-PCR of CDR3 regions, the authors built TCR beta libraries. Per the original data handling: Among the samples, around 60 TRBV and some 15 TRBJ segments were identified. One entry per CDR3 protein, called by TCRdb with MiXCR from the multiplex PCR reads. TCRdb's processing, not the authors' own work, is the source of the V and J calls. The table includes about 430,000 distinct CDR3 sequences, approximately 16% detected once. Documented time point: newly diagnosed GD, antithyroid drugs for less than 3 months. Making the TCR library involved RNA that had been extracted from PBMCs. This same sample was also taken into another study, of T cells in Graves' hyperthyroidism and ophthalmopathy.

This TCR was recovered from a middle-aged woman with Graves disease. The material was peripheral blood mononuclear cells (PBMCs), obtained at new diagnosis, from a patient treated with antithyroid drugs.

As DNA, the CDR3 is TGCGCCAGCAGCTTGAAGGAGATCGACACCCAGTACTTC. This gives the protein CASSLKEIDTQYF. The chain employs TRBV5-1 and TRBJ2-5; no reliable D call. The V and J ends lost 1 base and 8 bases respectively, with 12 bases between them. Germline CDR1 SGHRS, CDR2 YFSETQ. The CDR3 length is 13 residues.